This entry features one T cell receptor (beta chain) sequence. The record originates from a study of control samples from healthy donors and cancer patients. The CDR3 is 16 amino acids. CDR1 is SGHKS, CDR2 YYEKEE, per germline (reference sequence). V lost 6 bases and J 0 bases, leaving 18 bases between the germline ends. Profiled with immunoSEQ multiplex PCR; TCRdb holds only in-frame clones, not every one. The table shows under 140,000 clones, with around nine tenths occurring only once. The genes are TRBV5-5 and TRBJ1-2, with a possible D match to TRBD1 (5 bases). The TCR comes from a woman between 55 and 75 years old with lung cancer. The sequenced sample consisted of PBMCs. The CDR3 reads CASTLGQERPNYGYTF. CDR3 DNA: TGTGCCAGCACCCTGGGGCAGGAAAGACCTAACTATGGCTACACCTTC.